This T cell receptor beta chain was sequenced for a study of blood T cell repertoires in COVID-19. The wider study: Sites across the United States, Italy and Spain contributed samples from acute and convalescent COVID-19. In each case, the material was cDNA or gDNA derived from T cells, B-cell-depleted T cells, or PBMCs.

Sequenced by immunoSEQ multiplex PCR; TCRdb stores in-frame clones only, minus some. In the table there are around 290,000 clones, around nine tenths of which are singletons. A Seattle source enrolled patients during active infection and followed them longitudinally. V shed 6 bases and J 6 bases; nucleotides not matched to a gene: 6. The CDR3 loop spans 14 amino acids. CDR1 LNHDA and CDR2 SQIVND come from the germline V gene (reference sequence). Sequencing was done on a sample of peripheral blood. The chain has TRBV19 and TRBJ2-1, with TRBD2 identical over 9 bases. This receptor was identified in a woman in her 70s with COVID-19, enrolled during active disease. CDR3 DNA sequence: TGTGCCAGTAGCGGGGGACTAGCTACCAATGAGCAGTTCTTC. It codes for CASSGGLATNEQFF.